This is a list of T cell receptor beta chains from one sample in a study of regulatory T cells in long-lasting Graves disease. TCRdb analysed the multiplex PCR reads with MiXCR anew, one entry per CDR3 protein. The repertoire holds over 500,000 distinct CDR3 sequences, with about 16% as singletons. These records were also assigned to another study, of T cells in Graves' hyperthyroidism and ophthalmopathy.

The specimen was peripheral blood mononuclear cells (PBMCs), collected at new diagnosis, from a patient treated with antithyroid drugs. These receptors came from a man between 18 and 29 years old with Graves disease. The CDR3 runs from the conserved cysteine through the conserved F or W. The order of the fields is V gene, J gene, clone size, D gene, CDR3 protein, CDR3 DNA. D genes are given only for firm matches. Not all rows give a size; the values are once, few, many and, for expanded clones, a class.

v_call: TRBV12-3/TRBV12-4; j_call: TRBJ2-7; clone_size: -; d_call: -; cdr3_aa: CASSLRVFSYEQYF; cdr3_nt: TGTGCCAGCAGTTTAAGGGTTTTTTCCTACGAGCAGTACTTC
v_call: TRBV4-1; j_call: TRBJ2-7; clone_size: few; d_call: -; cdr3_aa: CASSNRQVAPHEQYF; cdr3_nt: TGCGCCAGCAGCAACCGGCAAGTAGCTCCGCACGAGCAGTACTTC
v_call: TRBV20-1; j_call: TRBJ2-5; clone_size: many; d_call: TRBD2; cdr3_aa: CSARGASGREETQYF; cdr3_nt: TGCAGTGCCAGGGGGGCTAGCGGGAGGGAAGAGACCCAGTACTTC
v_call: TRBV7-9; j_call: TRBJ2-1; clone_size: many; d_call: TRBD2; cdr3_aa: CASSLVGTSGSNSYNEQFF; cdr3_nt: TGTGCCAGCAGCTTAGTCGGGACTAGCGGGAGTAACTCCTACAATGAGCAGTTCTTC
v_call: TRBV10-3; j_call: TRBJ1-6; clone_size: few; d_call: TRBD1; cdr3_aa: CAINRGQNSPLHF; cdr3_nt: TGTGCCATCAACAGGGGGCAGAATTCACCCCTCCACTTT
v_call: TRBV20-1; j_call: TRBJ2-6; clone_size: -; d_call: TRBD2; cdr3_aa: CSATGTSSSGANVLTF; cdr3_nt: TGCAGTGCCACCGGGACTAGCTCCTCTGGGGCCAACGTCCTGACTTTC
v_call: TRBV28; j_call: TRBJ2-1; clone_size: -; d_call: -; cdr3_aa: CASSSAPPDRPFF; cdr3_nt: TGTGCCAGCAGTTCCGCCCCCCCGGACAGACCGTTCTTC
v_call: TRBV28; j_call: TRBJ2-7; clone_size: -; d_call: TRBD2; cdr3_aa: CASTQPGLAGVGYEQYF; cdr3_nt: TGTGCCAGCACTCAACCGGGACTAGCGGGAGTGGGCTACGAGCAGTACTTC
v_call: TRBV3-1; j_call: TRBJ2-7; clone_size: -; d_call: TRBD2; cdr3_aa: CASSRDSGLRPSSYEQYF; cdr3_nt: TGTGCCAGCAGCCGCGATAGCGGGCTTAGGCCGTCCTCCTACGAGCAGTACTTC
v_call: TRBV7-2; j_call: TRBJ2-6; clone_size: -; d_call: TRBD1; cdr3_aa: CASSFRDRAGATGANVLTF; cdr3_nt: TGTGCCAGCAGCTTCCGGGACAGGGCAGGGGCGACTGGGGCCAACGTCCTGACTTTC
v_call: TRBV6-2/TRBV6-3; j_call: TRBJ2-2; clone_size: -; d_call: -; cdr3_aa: CASSYTAGARPEELFF; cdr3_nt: TGTGCCAGCAGTTACACAGCAGGGGCGCGTCCCGAGGAGCTGTTTTTT
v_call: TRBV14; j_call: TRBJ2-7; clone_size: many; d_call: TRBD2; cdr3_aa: CASSPPGLDYEQYF; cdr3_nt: TGTGCCAGCAGCCCGCCGGGACTAGACTACGAGCAGTACTTC
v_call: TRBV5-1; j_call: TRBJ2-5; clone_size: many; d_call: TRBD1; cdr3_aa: CASSAGTGQETQYF; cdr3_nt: TGCGCCAGCAGCGCAGGGACAGGGCAAGAGACCCAGTACTTC
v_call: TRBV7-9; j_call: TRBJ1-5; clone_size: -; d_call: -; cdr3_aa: CASSLPSDRTQHF; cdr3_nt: TGTGCCAGCAGCTTGCCTTCAGATAGGACCCAGCATTTT
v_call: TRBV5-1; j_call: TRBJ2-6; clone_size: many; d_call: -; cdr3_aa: CASSLGGAGANVLTF; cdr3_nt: TGTGCCAGCAGCTTGGGGGGGGCCGGGGCCAACGTCCTGACTTTC
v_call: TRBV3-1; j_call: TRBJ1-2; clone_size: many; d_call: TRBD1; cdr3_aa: CASSPRQGLYYGYTF; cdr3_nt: TGTGCCAGCAGCCCGAGACAGGGGCTATACTATGGCTACACCTTC
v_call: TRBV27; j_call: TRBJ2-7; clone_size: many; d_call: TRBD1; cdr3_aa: CASSLIRGEQYF; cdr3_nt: TGTGCCAGCAGTTTGATCAGGGGGGAGCAGTACTTC
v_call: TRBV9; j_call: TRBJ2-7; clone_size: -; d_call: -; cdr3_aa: CASSVGGSNGYEQYF; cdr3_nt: TGTGCCAGCAGCGTAGGGGGGTCCAACGGCTACGAGCAGTACTTC
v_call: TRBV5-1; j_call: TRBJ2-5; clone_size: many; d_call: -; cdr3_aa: CASSLGVRSVQETQYF; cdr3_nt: TGCGCCAGCAGCTTGGGTGTCCGAAGCGTCCAAGAGACCCAGTACTTC
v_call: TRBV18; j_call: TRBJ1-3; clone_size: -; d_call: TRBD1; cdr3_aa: CASSPTGGPARKTGNTIYF; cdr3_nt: TGTGCCAGCTCACCTACAGGGGGACCAGCCAGAAAAACTGGAAACACCATATATTTT